The rows below give T cell receptor beta chains drawn from one sample of a study of blood T cell repertoires in COVID-19. Generated by immunoSEQ multiplex PCR, the TCRdb table keeps only in-frame clones and is missing some. This sample has tens of thousands of clones, with approximately 78% found just once. Input material: peripheral blood. Every receptor here comes from a human donor in a cohort sampled during active or convalescent COVID-19. Each CDR3 is given with its conserved first and last residue. A D gene is named only where the DNA matches it firmly. A clone size is listed for some rows: how often the clone was seen (once, few, many), or a class if it is expanded.

V gene	clone size	J gene	D gene	CDR3 DNA	CDR3 protein
TRBV14	once	TRBJ1-6	.	TGTGCCAGCAGCCAAGATTGGGTGGGGGCGACCCATTCACCCCTCCACTTT	CASSQDWVGATHSPLHF
TRBV7-3	.	TRBJ2-3	TRBD1	TGTGCCAGCAGCTTAACAGGGGGCGGGGATACGCAGTATTTT	CASSLTGGGDTQYF
TRBV7-9	.	TRBJ2-2	.	TGTGCCAGCACCCTCAACAGGGGAGGCACCGGGGAGCTGTTTTTT	CASTLNRGGTGELFF
TRBV19	few	TRBJ2-1	TRBD1	TGTGCCAGTAGTATTGGGGGCGCGGGACAGGGTCTCAATGAGCAGTTCTTC	CASSIGGAGQGLNEQFF
TRBV19	.	TRBJ1-1	TRBD1	TGTGCCAGTAGAGTCCGGGACAGGGGGAGGTACACTGAAGCTTTCTTT	CASRVRDRGRYTEAFF
TRBV5-8	once	TRBJ1-6	.	TGTGCCAGCAGCCCCCGGGTCTTCGAACTGGGTTCACCCCTCCACTTT	CASSPRVFELGSPLHF
TRBV10-3	.	TRBJ1-4	.	TGTGCCATCAGTGAAACGCAGGGCTACGATGAAAAACTGTTTTTT	CAISETQGYDEKLFF
TRBV7-9	.	TRBJ1-5	TRBD1	TGTGCCAGCAGCCAGGGGGTCGGGCAGCCCCAGCATTTT	CASSQGVGQPQHF
TRBV4-2	.	TRBJ1-1	TRBD1	TGTGCCAGCAGCCAAGGGGGACAGGGGAACACTGAAGCTTTCTTT	CASSQGGQGNTEAFF
TRBV2	.	TRBJ1-6	TRBD1	TGTGCCAGCGTCGACAGGGGAAATTCACCCCTCCACTTT	CASVDRGNSPLHF
TRBV5-1	.	TRBJ1-2	TRBD1	TGCGCCAGCAGCTTGGGGGCCGGGACAGGGGAAGGCTACACCTTC	CASSLGAGTGEGYTF
TRBV4-3	.	TRBJ1-2	.	TGCGCCAGCAGCCAAGAACCGGGGGGGAATGGGGGCTACACCTTC	CASSQEPGGNGGYTF
TRBV7-9	.	TRBJ1-5	.	TGTGCCAGCAGCTACACGGCGGCACAGCCCCAGCATTTT	CASSYTAAQPQHF
TRBV18	.	TRBJ1-1	.	TGTGCCAGCTCACCACGGGTAGCCGAAGCTTTCTTT	CASSPRVAEAFF
TRBV18	once	TRBJ1-6	TRBD1	TGTGCCAGCTCACCTGGACAGGGGGCGTATTCACCCCTCCACTTT	CASSPGQGAYSPLHF
TRBV9	.	TRBJ1-3	.	TGTGCCAGCAGCCCCTTACAGGGAGTGGGAAACACCATATATTTT	CASSPLQGVGNTIYF
TRBV24-1	.	TRBJ2-3	TRBD2	TGTGCCACCAGTGATTTTGGGCTAGCGGGGGGCGCAGATACGCAGTATTTT	CATSDFGLAGGADTQYF
TRBV4-3	.	TRBJ1-1	TRBD1	TGCGCCAGCAGCCAAGTTGAGGGGACAGGGAGGGAGAACACTGAAGCTTTCTTT	CASSQVEGTGRENTEAFF
TRBV18	.	TRBJ1-5	TRBD1	TGTGCCAGCTCACCGGGACAGGGAGGCTATAGCAATCAGCCCCAGCATTTT	CASSPGQGGYSNQPQHF
TRBV7-3	.	TRBJ1-3	.	TGTGCCAGCAGCTACCCCTGGGGGGGACTCCCTGGAAACACCATATATTTT	CASSYPWGGLPGNTIYF
TRBV12-3/TRBV12-4	.	TRBJ1-2	TRBD1	TGTGCCAGCGGTACAGGGGGTCACTATGGCTACACCTTC	CASGTGGHYGYTF
TRBV4-3	once	TRBJ2-5	TRBD1	TGCGCCAGCAGCCAAGATTGGACAGGATACCAAGAGACCCAGTACTTC	CASSQDWTGYQETQYF
TRBV10-3	.	TRBJ1-1	TRBD1	TGTGCCGCCCAGACAGGGGGCCGAACTGAAGCTTTCTTT	CAAQTGGRTEAFF
TRBV11-2	.	TRBJ1-2	.	TGTGCCAGCAGCTCTGGCAACTATGGCTACACCTTC	CASSSGNYGYTF
TRBV5-4	.	TRBJ1-3	TRBD1	TGTGCCAGCAGCCTTTACCAGGGGGGAGTTGGAAACACCATATATTTT	CASSLYQGGVGNTIYF
TRBV19	once	TRBJ2-3	.	TGTGCCAGTAGCCCCTCCTACCAAAGCACAGATACGCAGTATTTT	CASSPSYQSTDTQYF
TRBV19	.	TRBJ2-3	TRBD2	TGTGCCAGTAGTGGGGGAGCGGGGGTGTCAGCAACGCAGTATTTT	CASSGGAGVSATQYF
TRBV27	.	TRBJ2-1	.	TGTGCCAGCAGGGTGGGGGGACTCATGTCCTACAATGAGCAGTTCTTC	CASRVGGLMSYNEQFF
TRBV27	.	TRBJ2-5	.	TGTGCCAGCAGTTTATTCTCAATCCCGACTGGGCAAGAGACCCAGTACTTC	CASSLFSIPTGQETQYF
TRBV11-2	.	TRBJ2-2	.	TGTGCCAGCAGCAATCGGTCCGGGGAGCTGTTTTTT	CASSNRSGELFF
TRBV7-9	.	TRBJ2-7	TRBD1	TGTGCCAGCAGCTTAGGGACAGGGATCCACGAGCAGTACTTC	CASSLGTGIHEQYF
TRBV7-2	.	TRBJ2-1	.	TGTGCCAGCAGCTGGGGACAAGGCGGTTCTTACAATGAGCAGTTCTTC	CASSWGQGGSYNEQFF
TRBV5-1	.	TRBJ1-1	.	TGCGCCAGCAGCCCTTGGGGCGGGGGGGTGAACACTGAAGCTTTCTTT	CASSPWGGGVNTEAFF
TRBV5-1	.	TRBJ2-6	TRBD1	TGCGCCAGCAGCTTGGCAGCCGGGACAGGATTCTACTCTGGGGCCAACGTCCTGACTTTC	CASSLAAGTGFYSGANVLTF
TRBV19	.	TRBJ1-5	TRBD1	TGTGCCAGTAGTATCACCAGGGGGTCGAGCAATCAGCCCCAGCATTTT	CASSITRGSSNQPQHF
TRBV9	.	TRBJ2-2	TRBD2	TGTGCCAGCAGCGATCCCGGGACTAGCGGGGGAACCGGGGAGCTGTTTTTT	CASSDPGTSGGTGELFF
TRBV4-1	.	TRBJ1-2	.	TGCGCCAGCAGCCAAGAAGGCGCTGGGGACACCCCGGTTTATGGCTACACCTTC	CASSQEGAGDTPVYGYTF
TRBV15	once	TRBJ2-1	TRBD1	TGTGCCACCAGCGGTAGATTACAGGGGCCTACGAACAATGAGCAGTTCTTC	CATSGRLQGPTNNEQFF